This TCR beta chain was captured by sequencing in a study of beta chain features in type 1 diabetes. Study information: Patients and healthy donors were similar in age, gender and cell yields. About 98,000,000 sorted cells were examined across all samples.

Whole-study results and caveats: Within each of all four CD4+ subsets, Type 1 diabetes patients had TCRB CDR3s that were moderately but significantly shorter. PCR may have favored shorter templates equally in patients and controls.

Expressed TCRB transcripts were sequenced because the entire RNA isolate underwent reverse transcription. Sequenced by immunoSEQ multiplex PCR; TCRdb stores in-frame clones only, minus some. The data contain approximately 360,000 clones, over 10% of them singletons. On this clone: Its matching antigen is unknown.

Stem cell-like memory, regulatory, central memory and naive CD4+ cells were sorted via CD45RO/CCR7/CD25/CD127/CD95/CD27. Sequenced material: naive CD4+ T cells from blood. This receptor was obtained from a woman aged 18-30 years with type 1 diabetes.

CDR3 bases: TGTGCCAGCAGACAGGGGGCTGAAGATACGCAGTATTTT. It codes for CASRQGAEDTQYF. V gene TRBV7-8 combines with J gene TRBJ2-3; TRBD1 matches at 9 bases. V lost 6 bases to trimming and J lost 5 bases; unmatched junction nucleotides: 3. This CDR3 contains 13 residues. CDR1 and CDR2 from the germline V gene are SGHVS and FQNEAQ.